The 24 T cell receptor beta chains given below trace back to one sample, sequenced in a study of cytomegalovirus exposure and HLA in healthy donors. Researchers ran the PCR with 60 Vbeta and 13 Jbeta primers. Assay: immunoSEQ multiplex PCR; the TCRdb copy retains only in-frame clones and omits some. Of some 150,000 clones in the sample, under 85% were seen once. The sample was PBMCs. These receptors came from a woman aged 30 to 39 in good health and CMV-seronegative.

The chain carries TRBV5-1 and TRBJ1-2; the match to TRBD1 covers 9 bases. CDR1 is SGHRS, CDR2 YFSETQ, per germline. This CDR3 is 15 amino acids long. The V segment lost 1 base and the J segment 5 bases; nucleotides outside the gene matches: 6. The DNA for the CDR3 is TGCGCCAGCAGCTTGACAGGGGGCGACGGGTATGGCTACACCTTC. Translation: CASSLTGGDGYGYTF.

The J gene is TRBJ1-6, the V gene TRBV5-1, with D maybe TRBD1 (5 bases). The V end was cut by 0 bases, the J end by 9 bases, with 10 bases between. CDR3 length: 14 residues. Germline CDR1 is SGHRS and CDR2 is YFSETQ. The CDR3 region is CASSLEGRGSPLHF. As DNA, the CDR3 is TGCGCCAGCAGCTTGGAGGGGAGGGGTTCACCCCTCCACTTT.

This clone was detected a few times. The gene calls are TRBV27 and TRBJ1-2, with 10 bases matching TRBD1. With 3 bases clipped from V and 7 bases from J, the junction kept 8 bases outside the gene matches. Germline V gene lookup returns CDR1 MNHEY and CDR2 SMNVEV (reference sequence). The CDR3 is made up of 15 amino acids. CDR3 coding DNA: TGTGCCAGCAGTTTCTCCCCGACAGGGGGCTCTGGCTACACCTTC. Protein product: CASSFSPTGGSGYTF.

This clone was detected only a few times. This CDR3 is CASSLELAAEQYF. CDR3 coding DNA: TGTGCCAGCAGCTTGGAACTAGCGGCCGAGCAGTACTTC. The chain combines TRBV5-4 with TRBJ2-7; TRBD2 agrees at 8 bases. The CDR3 is made up of 13 amino acids. After removal of 0 bases from V and 6 bases from J, the junction contained 2 bases not matched to a gene. From germline, CDR1 is SGHNT and CDR2 YYREEE (reference sequence).

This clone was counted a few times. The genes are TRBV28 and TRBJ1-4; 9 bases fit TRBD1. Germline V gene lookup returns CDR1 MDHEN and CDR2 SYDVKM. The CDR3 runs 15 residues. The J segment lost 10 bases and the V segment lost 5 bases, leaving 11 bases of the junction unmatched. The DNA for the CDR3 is TGTGCCAGCAGTGCTAGGACAGGGGCAATGGGAAAACTGTTTTTT. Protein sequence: CASSARTGAMGKLFF.

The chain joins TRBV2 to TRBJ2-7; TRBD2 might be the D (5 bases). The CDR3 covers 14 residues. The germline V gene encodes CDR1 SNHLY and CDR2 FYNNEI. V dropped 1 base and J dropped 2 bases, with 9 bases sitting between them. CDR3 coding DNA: TGTGCCAGCAGTGAAGTAGCGATTACCTACGAGCAGTACTTC. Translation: CASSEVAITYEQYF.

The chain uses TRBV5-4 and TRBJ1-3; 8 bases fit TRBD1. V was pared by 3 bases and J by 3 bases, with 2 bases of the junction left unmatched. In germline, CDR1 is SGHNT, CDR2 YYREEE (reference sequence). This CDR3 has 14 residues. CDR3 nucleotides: TGTGCCAGCAGCTCACAGGGGGATGGAAACACCATATATTTT. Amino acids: CASSSQGDGNTIYF.

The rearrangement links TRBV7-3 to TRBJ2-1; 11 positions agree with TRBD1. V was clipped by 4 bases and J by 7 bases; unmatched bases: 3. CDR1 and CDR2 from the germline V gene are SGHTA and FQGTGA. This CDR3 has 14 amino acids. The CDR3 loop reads CASSSGQGVNEQFF. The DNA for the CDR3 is TGTGCCAGCAGCTCGGGACAGGGGGTTAATGAGCAGTTCTTC.

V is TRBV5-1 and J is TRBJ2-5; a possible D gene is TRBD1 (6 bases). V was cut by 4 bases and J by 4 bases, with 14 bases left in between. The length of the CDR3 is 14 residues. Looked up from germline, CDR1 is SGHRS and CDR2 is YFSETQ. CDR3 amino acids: CASSGAGESETQYF. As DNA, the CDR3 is TGCGCCAGCAGCGGAGCAGGGGAGTCAGAGACCCAGTACTTC.

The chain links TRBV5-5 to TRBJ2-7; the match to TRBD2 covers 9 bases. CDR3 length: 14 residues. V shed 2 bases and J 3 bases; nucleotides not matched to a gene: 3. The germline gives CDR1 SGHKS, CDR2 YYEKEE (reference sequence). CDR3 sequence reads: CASSLGSGSYEQYF. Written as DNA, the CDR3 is TGTGCCAGCAGCTTAGGTAGCGGGAGCTACGAGCAGTACTTC.

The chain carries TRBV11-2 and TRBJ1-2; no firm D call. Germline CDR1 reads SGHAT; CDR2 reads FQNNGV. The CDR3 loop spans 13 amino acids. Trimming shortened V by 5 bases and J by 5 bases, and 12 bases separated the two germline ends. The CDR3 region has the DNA TGTGCCAGCAGCCCCAGGAGAGGGTATGGCTACACCTTC. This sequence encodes CASSPRRGYGYTF.

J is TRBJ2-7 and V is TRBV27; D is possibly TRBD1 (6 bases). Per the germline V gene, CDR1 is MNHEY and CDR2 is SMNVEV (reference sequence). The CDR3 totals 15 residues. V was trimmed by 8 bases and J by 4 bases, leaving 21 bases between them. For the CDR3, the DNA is TGTGCCAGCGGCCGGGCAGGGGTGGATTTTTACGAGCAGTACTTC. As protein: CASGRAGVDFYEQYF.

The CDR3 reads CASSVTSARNEQFF. DNA for the CDR3: TGTGCCAGCAGCGTAACTAGCGCGAGAAATGAGCAGTTCTTC. The V call is TRBV7-2, the J call TRBJ2-1, with 7 bases aligning to TRBD2. With 5 bases clipped from V and 7 bases from J, the junction kept 8 bases outside the gene matches. Germline loops: CDR1 SGHTA, CDR2 FQGNSA. This CDR3 region has 14 residues.

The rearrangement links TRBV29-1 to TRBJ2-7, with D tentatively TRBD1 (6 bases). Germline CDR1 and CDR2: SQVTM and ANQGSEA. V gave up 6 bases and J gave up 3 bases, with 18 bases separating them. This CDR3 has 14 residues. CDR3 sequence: CSVQAPGAFYEQYF. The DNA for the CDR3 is TGCAGCGTCCAAGCCCCAGGGGCCTTCTACGAGCAGTACTTC.

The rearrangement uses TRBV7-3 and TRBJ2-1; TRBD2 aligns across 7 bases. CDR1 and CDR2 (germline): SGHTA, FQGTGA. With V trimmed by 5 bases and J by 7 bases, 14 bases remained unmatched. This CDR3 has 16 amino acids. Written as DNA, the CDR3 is TGTGCCAGCAGCCAAGCGCCGGGAGGTCCTCTTAATGAGCAGTTCTTC. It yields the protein CASSQAPGGPLNEQFF.

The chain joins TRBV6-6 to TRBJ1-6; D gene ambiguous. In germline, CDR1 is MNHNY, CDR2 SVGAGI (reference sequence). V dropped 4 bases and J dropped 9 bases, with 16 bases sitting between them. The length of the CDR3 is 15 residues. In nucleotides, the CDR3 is TGTGCCAGCAGTTTGGGCCCGCCAACCGTTTCACCCCTCCACTTT. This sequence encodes CASSLGPPTVSPLHF.

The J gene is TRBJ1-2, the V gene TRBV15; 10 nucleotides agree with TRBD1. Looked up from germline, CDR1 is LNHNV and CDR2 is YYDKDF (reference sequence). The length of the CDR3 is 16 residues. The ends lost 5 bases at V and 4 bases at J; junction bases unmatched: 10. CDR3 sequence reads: CATSGYRDRGPYGYTF. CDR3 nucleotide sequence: TGTGCCACCAGCGGGTACCGGGACAGGGGTCCCTATGGCTACACCTTC.

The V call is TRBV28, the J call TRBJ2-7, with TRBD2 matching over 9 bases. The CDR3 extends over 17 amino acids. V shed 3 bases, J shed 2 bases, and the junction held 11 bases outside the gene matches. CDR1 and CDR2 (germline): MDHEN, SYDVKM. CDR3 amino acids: CASSFPQLAGVPYEQYF. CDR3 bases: TGTGCCAGCAGTTTTCCCCAGTTAGCGGGGGTACCCTACGAGCAGTACTTC.

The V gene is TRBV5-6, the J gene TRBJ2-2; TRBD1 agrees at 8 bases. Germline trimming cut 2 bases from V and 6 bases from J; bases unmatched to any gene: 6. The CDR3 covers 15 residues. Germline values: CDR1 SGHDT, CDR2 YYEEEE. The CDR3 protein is CASSLRTGWPGELFF. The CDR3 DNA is TGTGCCAGCAGCTTAAGGACAGGGTGGCCCGGGGAGCTGTTTTTT.

The CDR3 spells CASSLDAGPTEAFF. In nucleotides, the CDR3 is TGTGCCAGCAGCTTAGATGCAGGGCCCACTGAAGCTTTCTTT. The rearrangement joins TRBV7-2 to TRBJ1-1; tentatively, D is TRBD1 (5 bases). In germline, CDR1 is SGHTA, CDR2 FQGNSA. V dropped 1 base and J dropped 4 bases, with 10 bases sitting between them. The CDR3 contains 14 residues.

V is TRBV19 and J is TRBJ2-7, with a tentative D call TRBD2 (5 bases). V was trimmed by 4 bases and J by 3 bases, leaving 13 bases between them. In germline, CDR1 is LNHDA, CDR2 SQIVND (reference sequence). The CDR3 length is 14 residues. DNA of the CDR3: TGTGCCAGTAGTACCGTTATGGGAGACTACGAGCAGTACTTC. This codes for CASSTVMGDYEQYF.

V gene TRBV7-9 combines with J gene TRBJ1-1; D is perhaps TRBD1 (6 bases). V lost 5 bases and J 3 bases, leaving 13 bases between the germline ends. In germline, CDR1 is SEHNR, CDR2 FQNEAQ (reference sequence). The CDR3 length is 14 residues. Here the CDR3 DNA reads TGTGCCAGCAGCGAAACTACAGGGCACACTGAAGCTTTCTTT. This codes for CASSETTGHTEAFF.

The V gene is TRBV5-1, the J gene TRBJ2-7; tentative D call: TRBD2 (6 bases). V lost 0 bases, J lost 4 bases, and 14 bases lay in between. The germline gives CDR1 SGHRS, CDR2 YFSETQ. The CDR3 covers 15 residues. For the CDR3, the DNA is TGCGCCAGCAGCTTGGGGGTGACTAGTGCGTACGAGCAGTACTTC. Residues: CASSLGVTSAYEQYF.

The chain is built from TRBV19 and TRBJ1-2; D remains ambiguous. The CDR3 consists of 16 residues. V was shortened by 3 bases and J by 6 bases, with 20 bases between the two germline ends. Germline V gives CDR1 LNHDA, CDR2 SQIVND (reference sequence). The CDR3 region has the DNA TGTGCCAGTAGTATTCTCCTGACGGGGAGTTTTCATGGCTACACCTTC. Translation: CASSILLTGSFHGYTF.